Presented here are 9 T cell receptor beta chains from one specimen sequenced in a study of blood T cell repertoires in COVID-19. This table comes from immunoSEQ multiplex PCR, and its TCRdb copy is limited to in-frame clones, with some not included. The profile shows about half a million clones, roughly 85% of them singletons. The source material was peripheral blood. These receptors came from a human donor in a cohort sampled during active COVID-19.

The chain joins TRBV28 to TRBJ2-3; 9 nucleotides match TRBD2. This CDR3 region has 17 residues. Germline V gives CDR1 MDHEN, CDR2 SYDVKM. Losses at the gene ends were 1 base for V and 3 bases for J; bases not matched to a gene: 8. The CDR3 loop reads CASSLLGGRAGTDTQYF. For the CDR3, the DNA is TGTGCCAGCAGTTTATTAGGCGGGAGGGCCGGGACAGATACGCAGTATTTT. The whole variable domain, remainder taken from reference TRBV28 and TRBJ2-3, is DVKVTQSSRYLVKRTGEKVFLECVQDMDHENMFWYRQDPGLGLRLIYFSYDVKMKEKGDIPEGYSVSREKKERFSLILESASTNQTSMYLCASSLLGGRAGTDTQYFGPGTRLTVL.

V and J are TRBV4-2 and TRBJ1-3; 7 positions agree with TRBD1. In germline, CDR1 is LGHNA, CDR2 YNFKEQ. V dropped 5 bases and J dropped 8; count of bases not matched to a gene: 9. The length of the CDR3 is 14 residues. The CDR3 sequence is CASSFRQGGDTIYF. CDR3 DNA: TGTGCCAGCAGCTTTAGACAGGGTGGCGACACCATATATTTT.

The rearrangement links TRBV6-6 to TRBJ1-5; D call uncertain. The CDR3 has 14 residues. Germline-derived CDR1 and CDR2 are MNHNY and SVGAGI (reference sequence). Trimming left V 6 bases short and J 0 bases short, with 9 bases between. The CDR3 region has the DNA TGTGCCAGCAGCGGGCGGGGTAGCAATCAGCCCCAGCATTTT. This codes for CASSGRGSNQPQHF.

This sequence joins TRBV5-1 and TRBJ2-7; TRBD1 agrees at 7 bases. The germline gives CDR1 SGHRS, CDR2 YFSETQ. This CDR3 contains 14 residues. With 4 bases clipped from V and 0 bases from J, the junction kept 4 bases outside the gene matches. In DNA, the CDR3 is TGCGCCAGCAGCGGTCGGACAGGCTCCTACGAGCAGTACTTC. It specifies CASSGRTGSYEQYF.

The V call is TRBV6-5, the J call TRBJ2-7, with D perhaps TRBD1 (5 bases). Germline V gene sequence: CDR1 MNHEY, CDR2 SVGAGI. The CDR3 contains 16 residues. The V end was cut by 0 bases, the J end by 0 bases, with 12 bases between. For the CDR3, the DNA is TGTGCCAGCAGTTACTCCGGCGGACATCTCTCCTACGAGCAGTACTTC. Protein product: CASSYSGGHLSYEQYF.

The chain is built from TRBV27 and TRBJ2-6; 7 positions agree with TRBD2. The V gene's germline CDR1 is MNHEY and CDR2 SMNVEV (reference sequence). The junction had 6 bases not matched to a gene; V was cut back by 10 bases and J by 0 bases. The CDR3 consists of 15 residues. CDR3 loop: CATGGYRSGANVLTF. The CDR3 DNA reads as TGTGCCACCGGGGGGTACCGCTCTGGGGCCAACGTCCTGACTTTC.

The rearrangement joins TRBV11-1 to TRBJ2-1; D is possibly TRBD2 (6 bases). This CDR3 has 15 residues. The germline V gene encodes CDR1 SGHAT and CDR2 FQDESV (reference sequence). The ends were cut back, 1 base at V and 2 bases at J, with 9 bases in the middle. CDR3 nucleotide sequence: TGTGCCAGCAGCTTAGAGACGGGAGCCTACAATGAGCAGTTCTTC. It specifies CASSLETGAYNEQFF.

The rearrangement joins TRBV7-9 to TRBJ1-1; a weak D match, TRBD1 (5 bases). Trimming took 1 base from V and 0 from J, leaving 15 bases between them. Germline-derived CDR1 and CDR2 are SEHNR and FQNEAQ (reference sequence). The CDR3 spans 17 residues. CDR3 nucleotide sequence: TGTGCCAGCAGCTTAGGGGGTCAGGGTGGGGTGAACACTGAAGCTTTCTTT. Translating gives CASSLGGQGGVNTEAFF.

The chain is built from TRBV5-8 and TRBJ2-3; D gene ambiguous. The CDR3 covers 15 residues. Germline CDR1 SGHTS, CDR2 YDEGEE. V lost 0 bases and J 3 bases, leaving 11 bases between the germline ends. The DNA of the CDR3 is TGTGCCAGCAGCTTGGGCGGAAGATTTACAGATACGCAGTATTTT. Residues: CASSLGGRFTDTQYF.